This is a list of T cell receptor beta chains from one sample in a study of blood T cell repertoires in COVID-19. Generated by immunoSEQ multiplex PCR, the TCRdb table keeps only in-frame clones and is missing some. The sample lists fewer than 60,000 clones; 65% to 85% were seen once. Sample: peripheral blood. The receptors come from a man younger than 45 with COVID-19, enrolled during active disease. CDR3s include the opening cysteine and the closing phenylalanine or tryptophan. The order of the fields is J gene, V gene, CDR3 protein.

j_call: TRBJ2-3; v_call: TRBV11-1; cdr3_aa: CASSPRQRSSTDTQYF
j_call: TRBJ2-4; v_call: TRBV7-9; cdr3_aa: CASSSNRVYIQYF
j_call: TRBJ2-5; v_call: TRBV28; cdr3_aa: CASSPGTGQYF
j_call: TRBJ2-7; v_call: TRBV28; cdr3_aa: CASSLPRAPYEQYF
j_call: TRBJ2-1; v_call: TRBV28; cdr3_aa: CASSPMVGGAEGGEQFF
j_call: TRBJ2-1; v_call: TRBV6-4; cdr3_aa: CASSDGGTSGYNEQFF
j_call: TRBJ1-1; v_call: TRBV6-5; cdr3_aa: CASSWDRTNTEAFF
j_call: TRBJ2-7; v_call: TRBV11-2; cdr3_aa: CASSRNYEQYF
j_call: TRBJ2-3; v_call: TRBV28; cdr3_aa: CASSLTDYTQYF
j_call: TRBJ2-7; v_call: TRBV6-5; cdr3_aa: CASSPSPSGTYEQYF
j_call: TRBJ1-5; v_call: TRBV12-3/TRBV12-4; cdr3_aa: CASSSGLAQHF
j_call: TRBJ2-1; v_call: TRBV19; cdr3_aa: CASSMETAYPSNEQFF
j_call: TRBJ2-7; v_call: TRBV19; cdr3_aa: CASGPTIGTGVHEQYF
j_call: TRBJ2-6; v_call: TRBV6-2/TRBV6-3; cdr3_aa: CASSYVQGRWSGANVLTF
j_call: TRBJ1-2; v_call: TRBV11-2; cdr3_aa: CASSGPGTEVRGYTF
j_call: TRBJ2-5; v_call: TRBV27; cdr3_aa: CASSLSRWEETQYF
j_call: TRBJ1-1; v_call: TRBV5-1; cdr3_aa: CASSVSGQENTEAFF
j_call: TRBJ2-6; v_call: TRBV5-6; cdr3_aa: CASSSQGDSGANVLTF
j_call: TRBJ2-3; v_call: TRBV7-6; cdr3_aa: CASKGTSGHGTDTQYF
j_call: TRBJ2-5; v_call: TRBV15; cdr3_aa: CATSPGTSGTWAQYF
j_call: TRBJ1-2; v_call: TRBV5-6; cdr3_aa: CASRFGTFYGYTF